The present entry profiles one TCR beta chain with its context. The same CDR3 arises from other DNA sequences in this sample as well. The source of the sample is a study of blood T cell repertoires in COVID-19. At the level of the study: The United States, Italy and Spain were the sources of the acute and convalescent COVID-19 samples. Sources were T cells, B-cell-depleted T cells, or PBMCs; the material itself was cDNA or gDNA.

As originally analysed: Amplification with reference gene primers provided the estimates of nucleated cell counts. Assay used: immunoSEQ multiplex PCR; TCRdb lists only in-frame clones, some missing. The V and J calls and the clone size are those of that table, but D and trimming were determined from the DNA. The sample has about 80,000 clones, about four fifths seen once. The CDR3 runs to 11 residues. Germline V gene data show CDR1 as LNHDA and CDR2 as SQIVND (reference sequence). Trimming took 9 bases from V and 5 from J, leaving 10 bases between them. The sample was peripheral blood. The chain links TRBV19 to TRBJ1-2; D unclear. This TCR came from a woman aged 70 to 79 with acute or convalescent COVID-19. CDR3 protein: CASTTEYGYTF. Here the CDR3 DNA reads TGTGCCAGCACCACAGAGTATGGCTACACCTTC. Full variable domain (rest looked up from reference TRBV19 and TRBJ1-2): DGGITQSPKYLFRKEGQNVTLSCEQNLNHDAMYWYRQDPGQGLRLIYYSQIVNDFQKGDIAEGYSVSREKKESFPLTVTSAQKNPTAFYLCASTTEYGYTFGSGTRLTVV.